The rows below give T cell receptor beta chains drawn from one sample of a study of CD8 T cells in acute hepatitis C reinfection. Here immunoSEQ multiplex PCR was the method, and the copy in TCRdb shows in-frame clones only, minus some. The sample carries tens of thousands of clones, around nine tenths recorded once. Sequenced sample: naive CD8+ T cells from PBMCs. These receptors originate from a man in his thirties or forties with chronic hepatitis C. CDR3s include the opening cysteine and the closing phenylalanine or tryptophan. D genes are given only for firm matches. Rows give clone size only sometimes, using once, few, many, or a class for an expanded clone.

cdr3_nt cdr3_aa v_call d_call j_call cdr3_length clone_size
TGTGCCAGCAGCGCGCCCGGGACAGCCTACAATGAGCAGTTCTTC CASSAPGTAYNEQFF TRBV9 TRBD1 TRBJ2-1 15 -
TGTGCCAGCAAGACAGGGGCGAATCAGCCCCAGCATTTT CASKTGANQPQHF TRBV27 TRBD1 TRBJ1-5 13 -
TGTGCCAGCAGCGGACCACAGGGGTCGGTTGAGCAGTTCTTC CASSGPQGSVEQFF TRBV7-9 TRBD1 TRBJ2-1 14 -
TGTGCCAGCAGATCAGGACAGGGAGGAACCTACGAGCAGTACTTC CASRSGQGGTYEQYF TRBV2 TRBD1 TRBJ2-7 15 -
TGTGCCAGCAGCGTAGGAGGCTCCAGCAATCAGCCCCAGCATTTT CASSVGGSSNQPQHF TRBV9 - TRBJ1-5 15 -
TGTGCCAGCAGCGGGACCGGGACACCGTACCAAGAGACCCAGTACTTC CASSGTGTPYQETQYF TRBV9 - TRBJ2-5 16 -
TGTGCCAGCAGCCAAACAGTCACTGAAGCTTTCTTT CASSQTVTEAFF TRBV14 - TRBJ1-1 12 few
TGTGCCAGCAGCCACCGGGACGACTCATATACGCAGTATTTT CASSHRDDSYTQYF TRBV9 - TRBJ2-3 14 -
TGCAGTGCCTGGGGGGGCGGGGAGCTGTTTTTT CSAWGGGELFF TRBV20-1 TRBD2 TRBJ2-2 11 -
TGTGCCAGTAGACAGGGGGTGAACACTGAAGCTTTCTTT CASRQGVNTEAFF TRBV19 TRBD1 TRBJ1-1 13 -
TGCGCCAGCAGCTCCGGGACAAACTATGGCTACACCTTC CASSSGTNYGYTF TRBV10-1 - TRBJ1-2 13 -
TGTGCCAGCAGTTTAAGCCCCGGAGGGTATAATTCACCCCTCCACTTT CASSLSPGGYNSPLHF TRBV27 - TRBJ1-6 16 -
TGTGCCAGCAACCGGGTCTCGCTCGACGAGCAGTACTTC CASNRVSLDEQYF TRBV5-6 - TRBJ2-7 13 -
TGTGCCAGCAGTTCGAAGGCTGGACTAGCGGGGGGGCCTTCCCATGAGCAGTTCTTC CASSSKAGLAGGPSHEQFF TRBV27 TRBD2 TRBJ2-1 19 -
TGTGCCAGTAGTATTGATCAGAGGCATGGCTACACCTTC CASSIDQRHGYTF TRBV19 - TRBJ1-2 13 few
TGCGCCAGCAGACCCCCGTTGGCGGGCACCGGGGAGCTGTTTTTT CASRPPLAGTGELFF TRBV5-1 - TRBJ2-2 15 -
TGTGCCAGCAGTACCTATATAGGAGGCTACACCTTC CASSTYIGGYTF TRBV6-1 - TRBJ1-2 12 -
TGTGCCAGCAGTGCTTACGAGCAGTACTTC CASSAYEQYF TRBV6-1 - TRBJ2-7 10 -
TGCAGCGTAGAAGGGGGCGCGGACACCGGGGAGCTGTTTTTT CSVEGGADTGELFF TRBV29-1 TRBD1 TRBJ2-2 14 -
TGTGCCAGCAGTTACGTGACAGCCGGTAATGAAAAACTGTTTTTT CASSYVTAGNEKLFF TRBV6-6 - TRBJ1-4 15 -
TGTGCCAGCAGTTTATCCGGCACAGATACGCAGTATTTT CASSLSGTDTQYF TRBV27 - TRBJ2-3 13 -
TGTGCCAGCAGCCCCTCTCAAATCTACGAGCAGTACTTC CASSPSQIYEQYF TRBV13 - TRBJ2-7 13 -
TGTGCCAGCAGTCACCAAATCGGCAATCAGCCCCAGCATTTT CASSHQIGNQPQHF TRBV27 - TRBJ1-5 14 -
TGTGCCAGCAGTGAGCGGACTAACCGAGGCACAGATACGCAGTATTTT CASSERTNRGTDTQYF TRBV2 - TRBJ2-3 16 -
TGTGCCAGCAGCTCGTCATCCGGCGAGCAGTACTTC CASSSSSGEQYF TRBV5-4 - TRBJ2-7 12 -
TGTGCCAGCAGCCCTCGGGGGGGGAGACAAGAGACCCAGTACTTC CASSPRGGRQETQYF TRBV27 TRBD2 TRBJ2-5 15 once
TGTGCCAGCAGACAGGGGCCCTATGGCTACACCTTC CASRQGPYGYTF TRBV6-5 TRBD1 TRBJ1-2 12 -
TGTGCCTGGAGTGTAATAGGGAATGAGCAGTTCTTC CAWSVIGNEQFF TRBV30 - TRBJ2-1 12 -
TGTGCCAGCAGCGTCGGTAGCGGGATGAGTGAGCAGTTCTTC CASSVGSGMSEQFF TRBV9 TRBD2 TRBJ2-1 14 -
TGTGCCAGCAGTGAAGCGCTGAACTGGCGACAGAATGAGCAGTTCTTC CASSEALNWRQNEQFF TRBV2 - TRBJ2-1 16 -
TGTGCCAGCAGCATCCCCCGCGGGACAGGGGGCACCGGGGAGCTGTTTTTT CASSIPRGTGGTGELFF TRBV5-8 TRBD1 TRBJ2-2 17 -
TGTGCCAGTAGCCCCGGACTAGCGGGGGCCGGAACCACAGATACGCAGTATTTT CASSPGLAGAGTTDTQYF TRBV19 TRBD2 TRBJ2-3 18 -
TGTGCCAGCAGCCTGGGGGACAGTGACGCTTATGGCTACACCTTC CASSLGDSDAYGYTF TRBV7-6 TRBD1 TRBJ1-2 15 -
TGTGCCAGCAGCTTAGTGGGCAGGGGGGGTCTTGGCACTGAAGCTTTCTTT CASSLVGRGGLGTEAFF TRBV7-9 TRBD1 TRBJ1-1 17 -
TGTGCCTGGAGCGTTCAAACAGGGAGCGAGCAGTACTTC CAWSVQTGSEQYF TRBV30 - TRBJ2-7 13 -
TGCGCCAGCAGCCAAGGCAGGGCACCTGGAAACACCATATATTTT CASSQGRAPGNTIYF TRBV4-3 - TRBJ1-3 15 -
TGTGCCAGCAGCCCGACAGGGGGCCACTTCACAGATACGCAGTATTTT CASSPTGGHFTDTQYF TRBV27 TRBD1 TRBJ2-3 16 -
TGTGCCAGCGAGGGGTTTAATGAGCAGTTCTTC CASEGFNEQFF TRBV7-9 - TRBJ2-1 11 -
TGTGCCAGCAGCCAAACTGACTACACAGATACGCAGTATTTT CASSQTDYTDTQYF TRBV14 - TRBJ2-3 14 -
TGTGCTAGTGGTTTGGGCAGCAATCAGCCCCAGCATTTT CASGLGSNQPQHF TRBV12-5 - TRBJ1-5 13 -
TGTGCCAGCAGCTCCGGGGGCAAGGGGCCCCAGCATTTT CASSSGGKGPQHF TRBV7-2 - TRBJ1-5 13 -
TGTGCCAGTAGTATCGCCGGGGGAGATACGCAGTATTTT CASSIAGGDTQYF TRBV19 - TRBJ2-3 13 -
TGTGCCAGCAGCCCCACGGCGGGGGAGCTGTTTTTT CASSPTAGELFF TRBV11-2 - TRBJ2-2 12 -
TGTGCCAGTAGTATATGGCACACTTATTCACCCCTCCACTTT CASSIWHTYSPLHF TRBV19 - TRBJ1-6 14 few
TGTGCCAGCAGCTACGGGGACAGCCAAGATACGCAGTATTTT CASSYGDSQDTQYF TRBV11-2 TRBD1 TRBJ2-3 14 once
TGTGCCAGCAAAAGTACAGGGTTTGAAAATCAGCCCCAGCATTTT CASKSTGFENQPQHF TRBV27 - TRBJ1-5 15 -
TGTGCCAGCAGTTTCTCCAGGGCAGGGGGTGGCTACACCTTC CASSFSRAGGGYTF TRBV27 TRBD1 TRBJ1-2 14 -
TGTGCCAGTAGTTTGGGACAGGGGGTCTGGACTGAAGCTTTCTTT CASSLGQGVWTEAFF TRBV19 TRBD1 TRBJ1-1 15 -
TGTGCCTGGAGTGTACTTGGAGGGACTGAAGCTTTCTTT CAWSVLGGTEAFF TRBV30 - TRBJ1-1 13 -
TGCGCCAGTAGCGGGGGCTCCTACAATGAGCAGTTCTTC CASSGGSYNEQFF TRBV10-1 TRBD2 TRBJ2-1 13 -
TGCGCCAGCAGCCAGGGTACAGGGAGCTCTGGAAACACCATATATTTT CASSQGTGSSGNTIYF TRBV4-3 - TRBJ1-3 16 -
TGTGCCTGGAGTGTAAGGGGGCTAGAAGCTTTCTTT CAWSVRGLEAFF TRBV30 TRBD1 TRBJ1-1 12 -
TGCGCCAGCAGCCAAGAGGGCCGGGAGCAGTACTTC CASSQEGREQYF TRBV4-1 - TRBJ2-7 12 -
TGTGCCAGCACCCTGATATTTAACACTAACAATGAGCAGTTCTTC CASTLIFNTNNEQFF TRBV7-9 - TRBJ2-1 15 -
TGTGCCAGCGGCCCGGAGCATTCGAACACTGAAGCTTTCTTT CASGPEHSNTEAFF TRBV6-1 - TRBJ1-1 14 -